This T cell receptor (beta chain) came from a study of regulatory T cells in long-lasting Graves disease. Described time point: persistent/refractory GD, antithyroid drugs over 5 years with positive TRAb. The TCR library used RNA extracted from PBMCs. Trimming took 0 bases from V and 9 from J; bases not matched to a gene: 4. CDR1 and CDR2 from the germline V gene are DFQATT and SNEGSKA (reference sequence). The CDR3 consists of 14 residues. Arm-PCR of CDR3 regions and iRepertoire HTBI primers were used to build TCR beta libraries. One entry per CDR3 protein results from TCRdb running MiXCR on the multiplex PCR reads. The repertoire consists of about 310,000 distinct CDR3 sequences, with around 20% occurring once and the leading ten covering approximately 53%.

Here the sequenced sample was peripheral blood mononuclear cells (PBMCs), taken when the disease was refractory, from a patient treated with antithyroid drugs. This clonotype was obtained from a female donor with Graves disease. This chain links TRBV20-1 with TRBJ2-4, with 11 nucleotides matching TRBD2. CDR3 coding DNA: TGCAGTGCTAGAGATAGCGGGAGGGGGGGCATTCAGTACTTC. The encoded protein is CSARDSGRGGIQYF.